This T cell receptor beta chain originates from a study of CD8+CD57+ T cells in acquired aplastic anemia. Overall study context: Sorted CD4+ and CD8+ cells yielded DNA averaging approximately 3 ug.

The template used for profiling TCR beta VDJ and CDR3 was genomic DNA. MiXCR, run by TCRdb on the reads, gives a single entry per CDR3 protein. Here the sample spans 400,000 to 500,000 distinct CDR3 sequences, 55% to 75% being singletons. The CDR3 consists of 13 residues. V lost 4 bases, J lost 8 bases, and 0 bases stayed unmatched. Germline V lookup: CDR1 SEHNR, CDR2 FQNEAQ (reference sequence). Sequenced: sorted CD4+, CD8+, or CD8+CD57+ T cells (not recorded which) from PBMCs. This sequence joins TRBV7-9 and TRBJ2-2, with TRBD2 matching 11 bases. This TCR derives from a human donor in good health, serving as a control. The CDR3 protein is CASSSSGRGELFF. Here the CDR3 DNA reads TGTGCCAGCAGCTCTAGCGGGAGGGGGGAGCTGTTTTTT.